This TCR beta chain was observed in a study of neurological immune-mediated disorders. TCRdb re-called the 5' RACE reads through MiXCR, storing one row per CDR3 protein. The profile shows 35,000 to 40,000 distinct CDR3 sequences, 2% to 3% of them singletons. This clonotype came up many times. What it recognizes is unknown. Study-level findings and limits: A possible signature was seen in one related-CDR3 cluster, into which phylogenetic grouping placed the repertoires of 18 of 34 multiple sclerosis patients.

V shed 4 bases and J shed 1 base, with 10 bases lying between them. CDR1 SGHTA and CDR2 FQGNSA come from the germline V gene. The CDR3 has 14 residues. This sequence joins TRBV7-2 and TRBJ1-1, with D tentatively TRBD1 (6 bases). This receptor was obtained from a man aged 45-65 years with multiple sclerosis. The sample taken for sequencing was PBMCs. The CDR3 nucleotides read TGTGCCAGCAGCTGGGGGGGCGAGAACACTGAAGCTTTCTTT. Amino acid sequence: CASSWGGENTEAFF.